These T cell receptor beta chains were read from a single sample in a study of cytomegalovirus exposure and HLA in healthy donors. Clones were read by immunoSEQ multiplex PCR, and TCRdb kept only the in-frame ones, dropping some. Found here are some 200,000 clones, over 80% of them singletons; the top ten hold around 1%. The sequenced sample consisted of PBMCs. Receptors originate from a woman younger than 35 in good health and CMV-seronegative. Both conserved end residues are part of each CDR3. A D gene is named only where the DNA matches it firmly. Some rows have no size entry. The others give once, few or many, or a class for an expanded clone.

CASRGSSYEQYF	TGTGCCAGCAGGGGCTCCTCCTACGAGCAGTACTTC	.	once	TRBV7-2	TRBJ2-7
CASSDTSVNTGELFF	TGCGCCAGCAGCGATACTAGCGTCAACACCGGGGAGCTGTTTTTT	TRBD2	.	TRBV4-1	TRBJ2-2
CASSLSQMTEPRTTQPQHF	TGTGCCAGCAGCCTCTCTCAGATGACAGAGCCTCGAACTACTCAGCCCCAGCATTTT	.	.	TRBV21-1	TRBJ1-5
CATRGGRSYEQYF	TGTGCCACCCGCGGGGGCAGGTCCTACGAGCAGTACTTC	.	.	TRBV2	TRBJ2-7
CAGTGIGGYTF	TGTGCCGGAACAGGGATAGGCGGCTACACCTTC	.	.	TRBV19	TRBJ1-2
CASSLSTSGSSDTQYF	TGTGCCAGCAGCCTGTCGACTAGCGGTTCGTCAGATACGCAGTATTTT	TRBD2	.	TRBV9	TRBJ2-3
CASSTLSGTGPYEQYF	TGTGCCAGTAGTACGCTGTCCGGGACAGGTCCCTACGAGCAGTACTTC	TRBD1	.	TRBV19	TRBJ2-7
CASTGQDTEAFF	TGCGCCAGCACGGGACAGGACACTGAAGCTTTCTTT	TRBD1	.	TRBV5-1	TRBJ1-1
CASRETGHGYTF	TGTGCCAGCAGGGAGACAGGACATGGCTACACCTTC	.	.	TRBV28	TRBJ1-2
CASSQNRGYNSPLHF	TGTGCCAGCAGCCAAAACAGGGGCTATAATTCACCCCTCCACTTT	TRBD1	.	TRBV14	TRBJ1-6
CASSERLGKYF	TGTGCCAGCAGTGAACGTCTCGGGAAGTACTTC	.	.	TRBV2	TRBJ2-7
CASSTPGQATYEQYF	TGTGCCAGCAGCACCCCGGGACAGGCGACATACGAGCAGTACTTC	TRBD1	.	TRBV11-2	TRBJ2-7
CASSPPRQGTPLHF	TGCGCCAGCAGCCCCCCCCGGCAGGGGACACCCCTCCACTTT	.	few	TRBV4-1	TRBJ1-6
CASSPDSQETQYF	TGTGCCAGCAGCCCGGACAGTCAAGAGACCCAGTACTTC	.	.	TRBV7-8	TRBJ2-5
CASSRGQYPYEQYF	TGTGCCAGCAGCCGGGGACAGTACCCCTACGAGCAGTACTTC	TRBD1	.	TRBV9	TRBJ2-7
CASSWRQAHNYGYTF	TGTGCCAGCAGCTGGAGACAGGCGCACAACTATGGCTACACCTTC	.	.	TRBV7-9	TRBJ1-2
CASSARTGFYEQYF	TGTGCCAGCAGTGCGAGGACAGGGTTCTACGAGCAGTACTTC	TRBD1	.	TRBV2	TRBJ2-7
CASTLEYSNQPQHF	TGTGCCAGCACCTTAGAGTATAGCAATCAGCCCCAGCATTTT	.	.	TRBV6-1	TRBJ1-5
CASSHPRENTGELFF	TGCGCCAGCAGCCACCCGAGGGAAAACACCGGGGAGCTGTTTTTT	.	.	TRBV5-1	TRBJ2-2
CASRTGGGYNEQFF	TGTGCCAGCCGGACCGGGGGGGGCTACAATGAGCAGTTCTTC	TRBD2	.	TRBV2	TRBJ2-1
CASSLGQGADTEAFF	TGCGCCAGCAGCCTAGGACAGGGGGCTGACACTGAAGCTTTCTTT	TRBD1	.	TRBV4-1	TRBJ1-1
CATSRVSSYNEQFF	TGTGCCACCAGCAGAGTTAGCTCCTACAATGAGCAGTTCTTC	.	.	TRBV15	TRBJ2-1
CASGLLAEGEQYF	TGTGCCAGCGGCCTACTAGCGGAAGGCGAGCAGTACTTC	TRBD2	.	TRBV7-2	TRBJ2-7
CASSVDFRAGELFF	TGTGCCAGCAGCGTAGACTTTAGAGCCGGGGAGCTGTTTTTT	.	.	TRBV9	TRBJ2-2
CASSELGRGVAEAFF	TGTGCCAGCAGTGAATTGGGCAGGGGGGTCGCTGAAGCTTTCTTT	TRBD1	.	TRBV6-1	TRBJ1-1
CAISDGVTGNTIYF	TGTGCCATCAGTGACGGAGTAACTGGAAACACCATATATTTT	.	few	TRBV10-3	TRBJ1-3
CASSPPGPGGYGYTF	TGTGCCAGCAGCCCTCCAGGGCCGGGGGGCTATGGCTACACCTTC	.	.	TRBV5-4	TRBJ1-2
CASSFPAAANTGELFF	TGTGCCAGCAGTTTTCCAGCGGCCGCGAACACCGGGGAGCTGTTTTTT	.	.	TRBV28	TRBJ2-2
CAWSVRLAGDTGELFF	TGTGCCTGGAGTGTAAGACTAGCGGGAGATACCGGGGAGCTGTTTTTT	TRBD2	.	TRBV30	TRBJ2-2
CASSPTGTGPSYGYTF	TGTGCCAGCAGCCCTACCGGGACAGGGCCATCCTATGGCTACACCTTC	TRBD1	.	TRBV7-9	TRBJ1-2
CASSPDTGATYNEQFF	TGTGCCAGCAGCCCGGATACAGGGGCGACATACAATGAGCAGTTCTTC	TRBD1	.	TRBV5-6	TRBJ2-1
CASTAATHRTDTQYF	TGTGCCAGCACCGCAGCGACGCACCGCACAGATACGCAGTATTTT	.	.	TRBV6-5	TRBJ2-3
CSWGQGDYGYTF	TGCAGCTGGGGACAGGGGGACTATGGCTACACCTTC	TRBD1	.	TRBV29-1	TRBJ1-2
CASSVGGRSSYEQYF	TGTGCCAGCAGCGTAGGCGGGCGTAGCTCCTACGAGCAGTACTTC	.	.	TRBV9	TRBJ2-7
CASRKTGNTEAFF	TGTGCCAGCAGGAAAACAGGGAACACTGAAGCTTTCTTT	.	.	TRBV28	TRBJ1-1
CASMKRSPEVEQYF	TGTGCCAGCATGAAGCGGAGTCCGGAGGTCGAGCAGTACTTC	.	.	TRBV2	TRBJ2-7
CASSTDRALGGYTF	TGTGCCAGCAGTACTGACAGGGCATTAGGAGGCTACACCTTC	TRBD1	.	TRBV28	TRBJ1-2
CASSPRGPEEKLFF	TGCGCCAGCAGCCCGAGGGGGCCTGAGGAAAAACTGTTTTTT	TRBD1	.	TRBV5-1	TRBJ1-4
CASSMGLIAGFKRGQLREQFF	TGTGCCAGTAGTATGGGGCTGATAGCGGGATTTAAACGAGGTCAGCTACGTGAGCAGTTCTTC	TRBD2	.	TRBV19	TRBJ2-1
CASSPGQGAPEAFF	TGTGCCAGTAGTCCGGGACAGGGGGCTCCTGAAGCTTTCTTT	TRBD1	.	TRBV19	TRBJ1-1
CASRLDGEGSEQYF	TGTGCCAGCAGATTGGACGGGGAGGGAAGCGAGCAGTACTTC	TRBD2	.	TRBV25-1	TRBJ2-7
CSVSTTRGSYEQYF	TGCAGCGTTTCGACGACTAGGGGCTCCTACGAGCAGTACTTC	.	.	TRBV29-1	TRBJ2-7
CAVRESGEQYF	TGTGCCGTACGGGAGTCGGGGGAGCAGTACTTC	.	.	TRBV10-3	TRBJ2-7
CASSMSAGGADIQYF	TGCGCCAGCAGCATGTCGGCAGGGGGCGCGGACATTCAGTACTTC	TRBD1	.	TRBV5-1	TRBJ2-4
CSVEEELAKNIQYF	TGCAGCGTTGAGGAGGAATTAGCCAAAAACATTCAGTACTTC	.	.	TRBV29-1	TRBJ2-4
CASSPLQGAPGETQYF	TGTGCCAGCAGTCCACTACAGGGGGCGCCGGGGGAGACCCAGTACTTC	TRBD1	once	TRBV28	TRBJ2-5
CASSFSSRTGTYEQYF	TGTGCCAGCAGCTTTTCTAGCCGGACAGGCACCTACGAGCAGTACTTC	TRBD1	few	TRBV5-5	TRBJ2-7
CSVRTGNHEKLFF	TGCAGCGTGAGGACAGGGAACCATGAAAAACTGTTTTTT	TRBD1	.	TRBV29-1	TRBJ1-4